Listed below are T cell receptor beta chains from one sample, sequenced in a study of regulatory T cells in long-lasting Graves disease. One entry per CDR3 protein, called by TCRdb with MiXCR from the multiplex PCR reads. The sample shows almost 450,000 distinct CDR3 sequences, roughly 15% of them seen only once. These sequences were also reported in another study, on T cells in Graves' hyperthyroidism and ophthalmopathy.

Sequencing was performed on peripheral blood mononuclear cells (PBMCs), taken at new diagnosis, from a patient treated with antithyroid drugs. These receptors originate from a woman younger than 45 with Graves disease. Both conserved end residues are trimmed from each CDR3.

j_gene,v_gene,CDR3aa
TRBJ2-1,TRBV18,ASSLGRAREQF
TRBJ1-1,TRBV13,ASSLYGGRSVNTEAF
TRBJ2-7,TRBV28,ASSFPGTGIYEQY
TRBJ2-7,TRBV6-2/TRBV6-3,ASSYSRDSSYEQY
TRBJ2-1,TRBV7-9,ASSLAGTSGRTVYNEQF
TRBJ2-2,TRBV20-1,AGARSPGNTGELF
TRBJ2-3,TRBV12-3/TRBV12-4,ASSSLQGESTDTQY
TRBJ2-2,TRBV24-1,ATSDPGPSARGELF
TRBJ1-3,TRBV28,ASSSPGNTIY
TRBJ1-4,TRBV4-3,ASSQLGDEKLF
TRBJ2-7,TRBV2,ASSGQDYEQY
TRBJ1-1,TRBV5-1,ASSSGQVNTEAF
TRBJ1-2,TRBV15,ATSRDLGDGYT
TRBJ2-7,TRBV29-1,SVELLAGGSYEQY
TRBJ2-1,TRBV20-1,SARRGLGVYNEQF
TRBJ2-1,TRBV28,ASRRNEQF
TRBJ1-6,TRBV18,ASSQNTITRDRGNSPLH
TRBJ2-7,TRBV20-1,SARGGERRYEQY
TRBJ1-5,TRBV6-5,ASSYSPGQPQH
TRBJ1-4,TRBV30,AWREAGGRFEKLF
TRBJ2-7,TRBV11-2,ASRKPGLLSYEQY
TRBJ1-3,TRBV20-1,SAPIQGEDRNTIY
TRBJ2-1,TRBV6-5,ASSYSSAYNEQF
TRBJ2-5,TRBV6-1,ASSPTSGGETQY
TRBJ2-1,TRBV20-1,SVRGWAGVNEQF
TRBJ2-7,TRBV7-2,ANSLGGVSYEQY
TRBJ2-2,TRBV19,ASKTIKSGELF
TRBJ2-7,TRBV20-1,SARRTVPYEQY
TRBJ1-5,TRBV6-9,ASSYPRTGGNQPQH
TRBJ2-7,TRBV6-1,ASTVRLAGVSEQY
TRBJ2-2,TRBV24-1,ATSDPGAGTGTGELF
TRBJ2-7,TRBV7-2,ASSPTSGTFYEQY
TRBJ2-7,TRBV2,ATKSRLGDEQY
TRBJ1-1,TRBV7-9,ASSPRGARVTEAF
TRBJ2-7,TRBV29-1,SVKTGTSAYEQY
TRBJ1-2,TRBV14,ASSEAGVTSGGYT
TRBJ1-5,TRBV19,ASSIREQPQH
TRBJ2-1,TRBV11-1,ASSFFIAGGPYEQF
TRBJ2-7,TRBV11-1,ASSPAGGLPTYEQY
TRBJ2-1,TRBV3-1,ASSQEGGGTGSYNEQF
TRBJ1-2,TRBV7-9,ASSLFDRINYGYT
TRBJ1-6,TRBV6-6,ASSYSRGAFSYNSPLH
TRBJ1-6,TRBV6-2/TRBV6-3,ASSLVLDSPLH
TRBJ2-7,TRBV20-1,SATTSPVYEQY
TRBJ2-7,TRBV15,ATSLRGGYEQY
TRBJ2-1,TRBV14,ASSQGLAAPNNNEQL
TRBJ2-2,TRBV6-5,ASSYWAENTGELF